This is a list of T cell receptor beta chains from one sample in a study of T cells of healthy individuals. Each CDR3 protein gets one entry after TCRdb re-called the 5' RACE reads with MiXCR. The sample includes tens of thousands of distinct CDR3 sequences, roughly 15% of them seen just once. These TCRs come from a human donor in good health. CDR3s include the opening cysteine and the closing phenylalanine or tryptophan. The D gene is left open where the match is weak. Not every row has a clone size; where given, it reads once, few, many or a size class.

CASSQRRRDEKLFF NA TRBJ1-4 TRBV4-1 NA
CASSHHTSGYGYTF NA TRBJ1-2 TRBV4-1 NA
CASSQDGATNSPDTQYF few TRBJ2-3 TRBV4-3 NA
CASAVTGQGSYGYTF many TRBJ1-2 TRBV12-3/TRBV12-4 TRBD1
CSVGAHGGPGNTIYF NA TRBJ1-3 TRBV29-1 NA
CASSQDKEQTSGNTIYF NA TRBJ1-3 TRBV4-3 NA
CASRSSGRLQETQYF many TRBJ2-5 TRBV28 NA
CASSLTITDTQYF NA TRBJ2-3 TRBV27 NA
CASGKLAGDTGELFF NA TRBJ2-2 TRBV11-2 TRBD2
CASSETPKETQYF NA TRBJ2-5 TRBV2 NA
CATSDSGDRETQYF few TRBJ2-5 TRBV24-1 NA
CASSGDRERETQYF many TRBJ2-5 TRBV9 TRBD1
CAIGGKETQYF NA TRBJ2-5 TRBV10-3 NA
CASSYSDVRDEQFF NA TRBJ2-1 TRBV6-2/TRBV6-3 NA
CASSKGRNNGVYF NA TRBJ1-3 TRBV21-1 NA
CSAVTSGSVLLWNEQFF medium-sized TRBJ2-1 TRBV20-1 TRBD2
CASSESPTRAGEETQYF few TRBJ2-5 TRBV6-2/TRBV6-3 TRBD2